What follows describes a single TCR beta chain. As it was prepared, the TCRbeta library received unique molecular identifiers. TCRdb reanalysed the PCR reads using MiXCR and keeps one entry per CDR3 protein. The sample contains about 540,000 distinct CDR3 sequences, 18% of which appear only once. These data belong to a study of T-cell reconstitution after alpha-beta-depleted transplantation in children. The receptor's source is a human donor who donated a stem cell graft to a child with acute lymphoblastic leukemia. This material consisted of PBMCs from the stem cell graft donor, taken from the stem cell graft.

The CDR3, as DNA: TGTGCCATCAGTGAGGGTTTGGGAGGAGAGACCCAGTACTTC. This translates into CAISEGLGGETQYF. This chain uses TRBV10-3 with TRBJ2-5; tentative D call: TRBD2 (6 bases). The V end lost 2 bases, the J end lost 4 bases, and 11 bases lay between the germline ends. Germline V lookup: CDR1 ENHRY, CDR2 SYGVKD. CDR3 size: 14 residues.